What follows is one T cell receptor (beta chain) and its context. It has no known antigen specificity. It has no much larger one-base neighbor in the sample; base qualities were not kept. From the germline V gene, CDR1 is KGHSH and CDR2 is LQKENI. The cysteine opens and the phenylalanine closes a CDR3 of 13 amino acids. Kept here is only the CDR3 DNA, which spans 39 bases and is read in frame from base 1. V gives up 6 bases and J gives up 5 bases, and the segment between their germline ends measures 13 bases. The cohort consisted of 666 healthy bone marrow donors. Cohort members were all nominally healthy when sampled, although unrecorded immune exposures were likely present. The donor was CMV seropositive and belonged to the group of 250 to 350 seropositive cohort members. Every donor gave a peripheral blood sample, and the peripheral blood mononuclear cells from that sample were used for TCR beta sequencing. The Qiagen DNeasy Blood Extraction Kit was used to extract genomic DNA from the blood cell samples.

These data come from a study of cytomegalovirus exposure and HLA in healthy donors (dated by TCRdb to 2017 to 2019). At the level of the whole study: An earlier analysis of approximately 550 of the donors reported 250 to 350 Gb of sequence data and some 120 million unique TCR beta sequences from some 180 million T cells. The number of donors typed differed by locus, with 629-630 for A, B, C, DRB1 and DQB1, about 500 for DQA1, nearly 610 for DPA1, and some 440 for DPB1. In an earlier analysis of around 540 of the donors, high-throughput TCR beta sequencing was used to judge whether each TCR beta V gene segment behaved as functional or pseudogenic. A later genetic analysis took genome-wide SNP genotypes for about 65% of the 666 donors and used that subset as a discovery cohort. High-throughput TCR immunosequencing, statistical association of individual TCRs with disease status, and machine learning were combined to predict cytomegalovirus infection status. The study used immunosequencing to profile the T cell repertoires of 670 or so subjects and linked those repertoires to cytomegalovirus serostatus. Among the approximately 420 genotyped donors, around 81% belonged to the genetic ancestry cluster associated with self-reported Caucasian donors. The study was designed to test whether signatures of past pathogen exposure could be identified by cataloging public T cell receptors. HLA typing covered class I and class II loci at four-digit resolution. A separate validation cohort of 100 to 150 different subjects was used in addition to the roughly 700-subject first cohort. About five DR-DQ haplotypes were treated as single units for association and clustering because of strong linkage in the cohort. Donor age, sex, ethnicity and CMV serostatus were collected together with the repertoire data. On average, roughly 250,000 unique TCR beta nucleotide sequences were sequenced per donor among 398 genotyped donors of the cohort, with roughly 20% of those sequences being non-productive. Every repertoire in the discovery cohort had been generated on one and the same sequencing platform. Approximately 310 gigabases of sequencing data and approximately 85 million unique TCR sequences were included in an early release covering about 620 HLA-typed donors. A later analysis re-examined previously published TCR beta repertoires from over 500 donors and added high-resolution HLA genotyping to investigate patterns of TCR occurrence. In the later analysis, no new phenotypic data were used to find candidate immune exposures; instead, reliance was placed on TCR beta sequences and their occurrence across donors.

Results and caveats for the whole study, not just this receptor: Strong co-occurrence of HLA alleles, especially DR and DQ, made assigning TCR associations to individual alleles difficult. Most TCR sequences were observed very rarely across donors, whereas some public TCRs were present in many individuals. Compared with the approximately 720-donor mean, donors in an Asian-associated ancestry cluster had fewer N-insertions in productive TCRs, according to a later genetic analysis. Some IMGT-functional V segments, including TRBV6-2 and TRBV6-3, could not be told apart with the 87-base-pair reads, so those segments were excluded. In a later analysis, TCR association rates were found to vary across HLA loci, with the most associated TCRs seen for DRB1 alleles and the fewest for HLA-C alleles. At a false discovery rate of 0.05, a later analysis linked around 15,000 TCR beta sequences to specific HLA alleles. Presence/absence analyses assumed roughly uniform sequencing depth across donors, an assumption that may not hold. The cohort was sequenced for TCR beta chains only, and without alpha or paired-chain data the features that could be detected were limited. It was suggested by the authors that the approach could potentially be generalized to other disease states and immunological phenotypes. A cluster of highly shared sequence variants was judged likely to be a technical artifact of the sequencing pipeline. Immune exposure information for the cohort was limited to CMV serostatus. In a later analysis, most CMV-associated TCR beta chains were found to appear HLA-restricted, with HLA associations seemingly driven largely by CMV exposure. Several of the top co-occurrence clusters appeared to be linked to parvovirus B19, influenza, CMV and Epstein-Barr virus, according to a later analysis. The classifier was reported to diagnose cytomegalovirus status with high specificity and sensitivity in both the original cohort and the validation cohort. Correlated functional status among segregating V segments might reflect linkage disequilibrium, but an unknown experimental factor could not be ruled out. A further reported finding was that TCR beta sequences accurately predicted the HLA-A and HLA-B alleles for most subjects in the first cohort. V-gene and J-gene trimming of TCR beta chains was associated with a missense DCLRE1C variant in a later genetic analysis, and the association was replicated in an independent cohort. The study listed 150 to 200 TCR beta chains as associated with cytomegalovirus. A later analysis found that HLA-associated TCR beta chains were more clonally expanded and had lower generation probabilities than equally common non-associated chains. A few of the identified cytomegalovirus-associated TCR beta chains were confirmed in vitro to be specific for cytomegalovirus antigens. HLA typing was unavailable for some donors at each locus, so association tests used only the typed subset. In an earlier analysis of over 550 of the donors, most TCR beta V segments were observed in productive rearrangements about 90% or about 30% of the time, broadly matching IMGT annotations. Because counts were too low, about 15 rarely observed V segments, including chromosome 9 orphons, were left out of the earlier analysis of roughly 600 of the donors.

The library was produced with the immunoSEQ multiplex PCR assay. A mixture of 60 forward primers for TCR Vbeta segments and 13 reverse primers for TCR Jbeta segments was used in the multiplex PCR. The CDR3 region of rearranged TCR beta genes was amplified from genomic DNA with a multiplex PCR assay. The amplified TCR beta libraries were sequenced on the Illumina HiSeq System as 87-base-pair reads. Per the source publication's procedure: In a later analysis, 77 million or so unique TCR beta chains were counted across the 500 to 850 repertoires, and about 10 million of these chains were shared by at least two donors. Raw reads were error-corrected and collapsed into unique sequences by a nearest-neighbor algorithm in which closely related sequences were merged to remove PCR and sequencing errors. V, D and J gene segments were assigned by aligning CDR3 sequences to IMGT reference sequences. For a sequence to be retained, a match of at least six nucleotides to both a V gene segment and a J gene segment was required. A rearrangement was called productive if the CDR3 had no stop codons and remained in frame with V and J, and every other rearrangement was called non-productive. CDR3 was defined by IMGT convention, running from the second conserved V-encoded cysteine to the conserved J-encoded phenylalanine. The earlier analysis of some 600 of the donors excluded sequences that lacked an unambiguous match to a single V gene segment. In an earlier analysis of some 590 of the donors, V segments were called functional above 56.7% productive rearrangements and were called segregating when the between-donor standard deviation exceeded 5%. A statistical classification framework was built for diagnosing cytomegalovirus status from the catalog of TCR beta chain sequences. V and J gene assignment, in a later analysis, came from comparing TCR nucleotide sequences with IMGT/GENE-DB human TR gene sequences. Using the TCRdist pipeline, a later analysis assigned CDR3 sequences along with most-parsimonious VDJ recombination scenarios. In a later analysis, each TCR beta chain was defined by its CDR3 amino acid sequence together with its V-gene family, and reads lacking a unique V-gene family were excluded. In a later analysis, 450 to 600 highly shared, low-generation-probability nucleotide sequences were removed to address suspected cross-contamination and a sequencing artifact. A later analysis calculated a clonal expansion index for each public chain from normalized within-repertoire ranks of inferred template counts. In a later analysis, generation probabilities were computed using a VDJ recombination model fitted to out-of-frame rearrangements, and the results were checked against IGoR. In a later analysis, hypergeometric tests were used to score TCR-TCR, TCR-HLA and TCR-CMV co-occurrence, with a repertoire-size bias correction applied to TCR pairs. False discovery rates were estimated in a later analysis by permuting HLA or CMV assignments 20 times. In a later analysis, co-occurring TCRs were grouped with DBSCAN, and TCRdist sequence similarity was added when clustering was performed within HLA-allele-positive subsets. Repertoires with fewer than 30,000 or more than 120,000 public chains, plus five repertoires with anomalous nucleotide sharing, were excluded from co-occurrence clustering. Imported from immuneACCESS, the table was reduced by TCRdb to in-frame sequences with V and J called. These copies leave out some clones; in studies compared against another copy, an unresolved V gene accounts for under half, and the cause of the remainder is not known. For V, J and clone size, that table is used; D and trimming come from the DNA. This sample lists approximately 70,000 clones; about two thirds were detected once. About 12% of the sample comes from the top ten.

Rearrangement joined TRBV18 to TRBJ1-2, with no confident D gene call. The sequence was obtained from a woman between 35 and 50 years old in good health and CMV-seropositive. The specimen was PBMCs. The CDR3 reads CASSPEGLYGYTF. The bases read TGTGCCAGCTCTCCGGAGGGTTTGTATGGCTACACCTTC.